Listed below are T cell receptor beta chains from one sample, sequenced in a study of blood T cell repertoires in COVID-19. Sequencing was performed with immunoSEQ multiplex PCR; in TCRdb, only in-frame clones are kept and a portion is missing. The profile shows approximately 300,000 clones, over 75% of them singletons. Sequenced material: peripheral blood. The receptors originated from a woman aged 25-40 years with COVID-19, enrolled during active disease. The CDR3 runs from the conserved cysteine through the conserved F or W. D genes are given only for firm matches. Only part of the rows carry a size: once, few, many, or a class if the clone is expanded.

>NA|NA|14|TRBJ1-1|TRBV7-9
TGTGCCAGCAGCTTGTTAGGAGGGAACACTGAAGCTTTCTTT
CASSLLGGNTEAFF
>NA|NA|16|TRBJ1-4|TRBV7-9
TGTGCCAGCAGCCTGTACGGGAGTGCAACTAATGAAAAACTGTTTTTT
CASSLYGSATNEKLFF
>NA|NA|12|TRBJ1-1|TRBV21-1
TGTGCCAGGAAGACATTGAACACTGAAGCTTTCTTT
CARKTLNTEAFF
>NA|NA|14|TRBJ1-3|TRBV29-1
TGCAGCGTTGGCGTCGGTAGCTCTGGAAACACCATATATTTT
CSVGVGSSGNTIYF
>NA|TRBD1|15|TRBJ2-2|TRBV24-1
TGTGCCACCAGTGAGCCGACAGGGGGCACCGGGGAGCTGTTTTTT
CATSEPTGGTGELFF
>NA|NA|14|TRBJ2-4|TRBV23-1
TGCGCCAGCGTACGTGAGTGGGCCAAAAACATTCAGTACTTC
CASVREWAKNIQYF
>NA|NA|14|TRBJ1-1|TRBV7-9
TGTGCCAGCAGCCACCGGGAGGGGAACACTGAAGCTTTCTTT
CASSHREGNTEAFF
>NA|TRBD1|16|TRBJ2-5|TRBV28
TGTGCCAGCAGTCCGCCCCGGACAGGGTCTCCTTCGGCCCAGTACTTC
CASSPPRTGSPSAQYF
>NA|NA|14|TRBJ1-2|TRBV5-4
TGTGCCAGCAGCCGGGACACGAAGAACTATGGCTACACCTTC
CASSRDTKNYGYTF
>NA|NA|12|TRBJ1-1|TRBV28
TGTGCCAGCAGCCGCCGGGGTCCTGAAGCTTTCTTT
CASSRRGPEAFF
>NA|TRBD1|15|TRBJ2-1|TRBV18
TGTGCCAGCTCTCCCGGGACAGGGGGCAGCAATGAGCAGTTCTTC
CASSPGTGGSNEQFF
>NA|TRBD2|17|TRBJ2-7|TRBV10-1
TGCGCCAGCAGTGAGAGACTAGCGGGAGGGCAAACTTACGAGCAGTACTTC
CASSERLAGGQTYEQYF
>NA|TRBD1|15|TRBJ2-7|TRBV5-6
TGTGCCAGCAGCTCCGGTACCGGACAGGGCTACGAGCAGTACTTC
CASSSGTGQGYEQYF
>once|NA|18|TRBJ2-5|TRBV21-1
TGTGCCAGCAGCAGAGCCCTACCGGGACAGGGAACCCAAGAGACCCAGTACTTC
CASSRALPGQGTQETQYF
>NA|NA|13|TRBJ1-1|TRBV18
TGTGCCAGCTCGACGGGCGGGGTTACTGAAGCTTTCTTT
CASSTGGVTEAFF
>NA|NA|15|TRBJ1-6|TRBV6-5
TGTGCCAGCAGTTTGGACAGATTTGATAATTCACCCCTCCACTTT
CASSLDRFDNSPLHF
>NA|NA|12|TRBJ1-1|TRBV28
TGTGCCAGCAAGACTGTGACGACTGAAGCTTTCTTT
CASKTVTTEAFF
>NA|TRBD1|16|TRBJ2-3|TRBV29-1
TGCAGCGTTGCGTTGAGGGCAGGGGGTTTACCAGATACGCAGTATTTT
CSVALRAGGLPDTQYF
>NA|TRBD2|16|TRBJ2-1|TRBV19
TGTGCCAGTAGTCCTGGGACTAGCGGGGGATACAATGAGCAGTTCTTC
CASSPGTSGGYNEQFF
>few|NA|14|TRBJ1-3|TRBV6-5
TGTGCCAGCAGTCCCCGAGGGAGGGGAAACACCATATATTTT
CASSPRGRGNTIYF
>NA|NA|14|TRBJ2-5|TRBV27
TGTGCCAGCAGTTTTAATAGCCTACAAGAGACCCAGTACTTC
CASSFNSLQETQYF
>NA|TRBD2|14|TRBJ2-3|TRBV6-6
TGTGCCAGCCGGACTAGCGGGAGGGTAGATACGCAGTATTTT
CASRTSGRVDTQYF
>NA|TRBD1|15|TRBJ1-1|TRBV28
TGTGCCAGCAGGGCTACAGGGGGTGGACTCTCTGAAGCTTTCTTT
CASRATGGGLSEAFF
>NA|NA|15|TRBJ1-1|TRBV5-1
TGCGCCAGCAGCTTGGGGAGGGCCAGGGACACTGAAGCTTTCTTT
CASSLGRARDTEAFF
>once|TRBD2|12|TRBJ2-1|TRBV7-9
TGTGCCAGCAGCTGGACTAGAAATGAGCAGTTCTTC
CASSWTRNEQFF
>NA|NA|15|TRBJ2-1|TRBV11-2
TGTGCCAGCAGCTCTACGGCCGACCTACCGGGGGAGCAGTTCTTC
CASSSTADLPGEQFF
>NA|TRBD1|14|TRBJ1-2|TRBV5-1
TGCGCCAGCAGCTTGTGGGACAGGGCGGGTGGCTACACCTTC
CASSLWDRAGGYTF
>NA|NA|12|TRBJ2-1|TRBV6-5
TGTGCCAGCAGAACAGGGCACAATGAGCAGTTCTTC
CASRTGHNEQFF
>once|NA|14|TRBJ2-5|TRBV5-4
TGTGCCAGCAGCTTGAGCAGGTCCCAAGAGACCCAGTACTTC
CASSLSRSQETQYF
>NA|NA|15|TRBJ2-3|TRBV28
TGTGCCAGCAGCTCGGACATTGGGAGGACAGATACGCAGTATTTT
CASSSDIGRTDTQYF
>NA|NA|15|TRBJ1-5|TRBV4-1
TGCGCCAGCAGCCAAGATAACAATAGCAATCAGCCCCAGCATTTT
CASSQDNNSNQPQHF
>NA|TRBD2|14|TRBJ2-2|TRBV2
TGTGCCAGCAGGCCTGCGGGAGGGGTCGGGGAGCTGTTTTTT
CASRPAGGVGELFF
>once|NA|17|TRBJ2-5|TRBV4-2
TGTGCCAGCAGCCAAGATCCCTTTACAGGGTACCAAGAGACCCAGTACTTC
CASSQDPFTGYQETQYF
>NA|TRBD2|18|TRBJ2-5|TRBV5-1
TGCGCCAGCAGCTTGGCGGCGGGAGGGGGATGGGACCAAGAGACCCAGTACTTC
CASSLAAGGGWDQETQYF
>NA|NA|12|TRBJ2-2|TRBV3-1/TRBV3-2
TGTGCCACCACTAGTTCCACCGGGGAGCTGTTTTTT
CATTSSTGELFF
>NA|NA|14|TRBJ2-7|TRBV11-2
TGTGCCAGCAGCTTTTTTTCAGGGGTCTACGAGCAGTACTTC
CASSFFSGVYEQYF
>NA|TRBD1|14|TRBJ1-5|TRBV5-5
TGTGCCAGCAGCGGACAGGGGATCAATCAGCCCCAGCATTTT
CASSGQGINQPQHF
>NA|TRBD2|12|TRBJ2-7|TRBV28
TGTGCCAGCAGTTCGGGGGGTTACGAGCAGTACTTC
CASSSGGYEQYF
>few|NA|11|TRBJ1-4|TRBV7-2
TGTGCCAGCCAGTGGAATGAAAAACTGTTTTTT
CASQWNEKLFF
>once|TRBD1|18|TRBJ2-3|TRBV5-4
TGTGCCAGCAGCTTGGCTGGCGGGACAGGGAAGAAGACAGATACGCAGTATTTT
CASSLAGGTGKKTDTQYF
>NA|NA|12|TRBJ1-2|TRBV12-3/TRBV12-4
TGTGCCAGCAGTTTAGCGACGGGTGGCTACACCTTC
CASSLATGGYTF
>NA|NA|15|TRBJ1-2|TRBV7-2
TGTGCCAGCAGCTTACGAGGACAGACTAACTATGGCTACACCTTC
CASSLRGQTNYGYTF
>NA|NA|13|TRBJ1-1|TRBV10-3
TGTGCCATCAGAACGGACCGGAGGACTGAAGCTTTCTTT
CAIRTDRRTEAFF
>NA|TRBD2|15|TRBJ2-7|TRBV6-5
TGTGCCAGCAGCTACTCAGGACTAGGTTTTTACGAGCAGTACTTC
CASSYSGLGFYEQYF
>NA|TRBD1|13|TRBJ1-1|TRBV19
TGTGCCATCTATGGACAGGGTGGAACTGAAGCTTTCTTT
CAIYGQGGTEAFF
>NA|NA|15|TRBJ2-7|TRBV5-1
TGCGCCAGCAGCTCCGGGACACCCAGCTCCTACGAGCAGTACTTC
CASSSGTPSSYEQYF
>few|NA|15|TRBJ2-7|TRBV13
TGTGCCAGCAGCTATCTCCGACAGAGCTCCTACGAGCAGTACTTC
CASSYLRQSSYEQYF
>NA|NA|14|TRBJ2-3|TRBV2
TGTGCCAGCGGTGGACGAGGGCCACTAGATACGCAGTATTTT
CASGGRGPLDTQYF
>NA|NA|13|TRBJ1-2|TRBV3-1/TRBV3-2
TGTGCCAGCAGCCTCCCCAGGGGTTCTGGCTACACCTTC
CASSLPRGSGYTF
>NA|NA|16|TRBJ1-1|TRBV6-1
TGTGCCAGCAGTGAAGGTTCCCCAGGCACTAACACTGAAGCTTTCTTT
CASSEGSPGTNTEAFF
>NA|NA|15|TRBJ2-1|TRBV6-1
TGTGCCAGCAGTGAGAAACAGGTGGCCTACAATGAGCAGTTCTTC
CASSEKQVAYNEQFF